This note documents a single TCR beta chain sequence. Its antigen is undetermined. The record originates from a study of immune cell composition in non-small cell lung cancer. About the research overall: Histologic subtype was mainly adenocarcinoma or squamous cell carcinoma. General study findings and limits: Tumour TCR-beta clonality showed no significant link to smoking pack-years. Overall clonality, unlike maximal tumour-associated clone frequency, did not predict TIL reactivity.

This CDR3 spans 13 amino acids. Germline CDR1 is SGHTA and CDR2 is FQGNSA. Trimming took off 5 bases at V and 1 base at J, with 7 bases between the two ends. Only in-frame clones appear in the TCRdb table, and some are missing; sequencing was by immunoSEQ multiplex PCR. The data show thousands of clones, roughly two thirds seen once. Normal lung was sampled as far from the tumour as possible, at least 3 cm. DNA was extracted from unsorted cell suspensions stored frozen. This receptor was taken from a human donor with non-small cell lung cancer. V usage is TRBV7-2 and J usage is TRBJ2-3, with D possibly TRBD2 on 6 matching bases. Sequenced sample: non-adjacent lung tissue. The CDR3 DNA reads TGTGCCAGCAGCAAGCGGGGCACAGATACGCAGTATTTT. It specifies CASSKRGTDTQYF.